Following are 8 T cell receptor beta chains from one sample sequenced in a study of CD8 T cells in ankylosing spondylitis. Study-level results: Blood from ankylosing spondylitis patients appeared to carry a characteristic roughly 8-variant TCR beta motif.

Antigens for these TCRs are unknown. TCRdb independently ran MiXCR on the 5' RACE reads; one entry per CDR3 protein. The sample has over 600,000 distinct CDR3 sequences; under 20% are singletons. The source material was blood, either unsorted or a sorted T cell fraction (not recorded which). The receptor source for this set is a male donor with ankylosing spondylitis.

This sequence joins TRBV11-2 and TRBJ2-7, with TRBD1 matching over 9 bases. Germline loops: CDR1 SGHAT, CDR2 FQNNGV. J was trimmed by 5 bases and V by 6 bases; bases with no gene match: 8. This CDR3 contains 14 residues. In nucleotides, the CDR3 is TGTGCCAGCAGTACACAGGGGGCGCAGGACGAGCAGTACTTC. Its protein product is CASSTQGAQDEQYF.

This clonotype was seen more than once but under ten times. This sequence joins TRBV5-1 and TRBJ2-1; D may be TRBD2 (8 bases). The CDR3 is 18 residues long. Trimming removed 0 bases at V and 2 bases at J, with 18 bases between. The germline V gene encodes CDR1 SGHRS and CDR2 YFSETQ. CDR3: CASSLEIGTAGAYNEQFF. The CDR3 region has the DNA TGCGCCAGCAGCTTGGAGATAGGGACAGCGGGGGCCTACAATGAGCAGTTCTTC.

J is TRBJ2-7 and V is TRBV5-6; TRBD2 aligns across 7 bases. This CDR3 has 19 amino acids. Losses at the gene ends were 3 bases for V and 4 bases for J; bases not matched to a gene: 22. CDR1 and CDR2 (germline): SGHDT, YYEEEE. CDR3: CASSSLGSSGYNIVYEQYF. CDR3 nucleotides: TGTGCCAGCAGCTCTTTGGGATCTAGCGGCTACAACATTGTATACGAGCAGTACTTC.

The table lists this clonotype with a few counts. This chain uses TRBV7-3 with TRBJ1-5; D gene ambiguous. The CDR3 contains 14 residues. Trimming shortened V by 5 bases and J by 5 bases, and 13 bases separated the two germline ends. CDR1 is SGHTA and CDR2 is FQGTGA in the germline V gene. The CDR3 DNA reads TGTGCCAGCAGCCCCGAGGGCGATCATCAGCCCCAGCATTTT. This encodes CASSPEGDHQPQHF.

The chain links TRBV5-1 to TRBJ2-1; D is perhaps TRBD2 (6 bases). CDR1 is SGHRS, CDR2 YFSETQ, per germline. Trimming took off 1 base at V and 5 bases at J, with 16 bases between the two ends. The CDR3 totals 16 residues. CDR3 sequence reads: CASSLTPGLDNNEQFF. In nucleotides, the CDR3 is TGCGCCAGCAGCTTGACCCCGGGACTGGATAACAATGAGCAGTTCTTC. Filled out from reference TRBV5-1 and TRBJ2-1, the complete variable domain reads KAGVTQTPRYLIKTRGQQVTLSCSPISGHRSVSWYQQTPGQGLQFLFEYFSETQRNKGNFPGRFSGRQFSNSRSEMNVSTLELGDSALYLCASSLTPGLDNNEQFFGPGTRLTVL.

In this sample, this clonotype turned up a few times. The V call is TRBV21-1, the J call TRBJ2-7. TRBV21-1 constitutes a pseudogene. The CDR3 length is 15 residues. The CDR3 bases are TGTGCCAGCAGCGAACCGGACAGCAGCTCCTACGAGCAGTACTTC. It specifies CASSEPDSSSYEQYF.

This rearrangement joins TRBV7-3 to TRBJ2-1; D is ambiguous. This CDR3 is 15 amino acids long. Germline values: CDR1 SGHTA, CDR2 FQGTGA. Deletions cut 5 bases from V and 10 bases from J, with 21 bases between. DNA for the CDR3: TGTGCCAGCAGCGTGGTTGGGCGACCACTCGTGGAGCAGTTCTTC. It is translated as CASSVVGRPLVEQFF.

As DNA, the CDR3 is TGTGCCAGTAGTATAGCGGCAGGACAGTACGAGCAGTACTTC. Its protein is CASSIAAGQYEQYF. The chain combines TRBV19 with TRBJ2-7; possibly TRBD1 for D (6 bases). CDR1 is LNHDA and CDR2 is SQIVND in the germline V gene (reference sequence). V was pared by 1 base and J by 4 bases, with 11 bases between. The CDR3 sequence is 14 residues long.